The 25 T cell receptor beta chains reported below all come from one sample, sequenced in a study of T cells in Graves' hyperthyroidism and ophthalmopathy. Regions amplified from RNA transcripts were the TCR beta CDR3 regions. When the TCR CDR3 underwent first-round RT-PCR, the HTBI primer set was used. TCRdb analysed the multiplex PCR reads with MiXCR anew, one entry per CDR3 protein. In the table there are around 450,000 distinct CDR3 sequences, roughly an eighth of which are singletons. The sequencing input was blood. The receptors here all came from a woman aged 18-30 years with Graves' hyperthyroidism.

This clonotype was recorded at least ten times. This chain joins TRBV6-2 or TRBV6-3 and TRBJ2-5; no clear D. The CDR3 totals 12 residues. V was trimmed by 6 bases and J by 5 bases, leaving 10 bases between them. Germline CDR1 MNHEY, CDR2 SVGEGT. Here the CDR3 reads CASRVGWETQYF. DNA of the CDR3: TGTGCCAGCAGGGTCGGTTGGGAGACCCAGTACTTC.

The chain combines TRBV6-5 with TRBJ1-2, with TRBD1 identical over 9 bases. Trimming removed 2 bases from V and 4 bases from J; junction bases left unmatched: 11. CDR1 MNHEY and CDR2 SVGAGI come from the germline V gene. The CDR3 sequence is 17 residues long. The CDR3 sequence is CASSYTITGGAVYGYTF. Written as DNA, the CDR3 is TGTGCCAGCAGTTACACGATAACAGGGGGCGCCGTCTATGGCTACACCTTC.

The chain joins TRBV28 to TRBJ2-3; D not certain. There are 14 residues in the CDR3. Germline CDR1 is MDHEN and CDR2 is SYDVKM. Trimming stripped 5 bases from V and 6 bases from J, with 15 bases between. The CDR3 sequence is CASSGPIAGDTQYF. The DNA of the CDR3 is TGTGCCAGCAGTGGGCCGATTGCTGGGGATACGCAGTATTTT. The variable domain in full, with the rest retrieved from reference TRBV28 and TRBJ2-3, is DVKVTQSSRYLVKRTGEKVFLECVQDMDHENMFWYRQDPGLGLRLIYFSYDVKMKEKGDIPEGYSVSREKKERFSLILESASTNQTSMYLCASSGPIAGDTQYFGPGTRLTVL.

This clonotype was counted between two and nine times. Just one base apart from a much larger clone, this may be a read error. The rearrangement uses TRBV29-1 and TRBJ2-3; tentative D call: TRBD2 (6 bases). The ends were cut back, 8 bases at V and 3 bases at J, with 9 bases in the middle. Germline CDR1 is SQVTM and CDR2 is ANQGSEA. The CDR3 contains 11 residues. The CDR3 is CSTSGTDTQYF. CDR3 DNA sequence: TGCAGCACCAGCGGGACAGATACGCAGTATTTT.

In its sample, this clonotype was seen a few times. The V call is TRBV7-8, the J call TRBJ2-5, with 11 bases identical to TRBD2. CDR1 and CDR2 (germline): SGHVS, FQNEAQ. The V gene end was trimmed by 5 bases and the J gene end by 1 base; junction bases not matched to a gene: 6. The CDR3 length is 16 residues. CDR3: CASSARLAGIQETQYF. The DNA for the CDR3 is TGTGCCAGCAGCGCTAGACTAGCGGGGATCCAAGAGACCCAGTACTTC. Full variable domain (outside the CDR3, taken from reference TRBV7-8 and TRBJ2-5): GAGVSQSPRYKVAKRGQDVALRCDPISGHVSLFWYQQALGQGPEFLTYFQNEAQLDKSGLPSDRFFAERPEGSVSTLKIQRTQQEDSAVYLCASSARLAGIQETQYFGPGTRLLVL.

This chain connects TRBV29-1 to TRBJ1-1, with D unresolved. The germline CDR1 and CDR2 sequences are SQVTM and ANQGSEA. This CDR3 contains 11 residues. Trimming shortened V by 3 bases and J by 10 bases, and 12 bases separated the two germline ends. The CDR3 region is CSVDGSEGAFF. The CDR3 nucleotides are TGCAGCGTTGATGGGTCAGAGGGAGCTTTCTTT.

The chain combines TRBV28 with TRBJ2-7; 13 nucleotides line up with TRBD2. Losses at the gene ends were 6 bases for V and 6 bases for J; bases not matched to a gene: 26. The CDR3 has 21 residues. Germline CDR1 MDHEN, CDR2 SYDVKM. CDR3 region: CASRIYPSRLAGGLSLGEQYF. Here the CDR3 DNA reads TGTGCCAGCAGGATATACCCCTCTCGACTAGCGGGAGGTCTGAGCCTGGGCGAGCAGTACTTC. Based on the CDR3 plus reference TRBV28 and TRBJ2-7, the full variable domain is DVKVTQSSRYLVKRTGEKVFLECVQDMDHENMFWYRQDPGLGLRLIYFSYDVKMKEKGDIPEGYSVSREKKERFSLILESASTNQTSMYLCASRIYPSRLAGGLSLGEQYFGPGTRLTVT.

The rearrangement uses TRBV7-6 and TRBJ2-7; D possibly uses TRBD1 or TRBD2 (6 bases each). The CDR3 length is 16 residues. V lost 1 base and J lost 3, with 16 bases in between. Per the germline V gene, CDR1 is SGHVS and CDR2 is FNYEAQ. CDR3 region: CASSLGGAAGLYEQYF. The DNA for the CDR3 is TGTGCCAGCAGCTTAGGGGGGGCAGCAGGGCTCTACGAGCAGTACTTC.

This clonotype was recorded at least ten times. The rearrangement uses TRBV28 and TRBJ1-6; D is undetermined. Germline V lookup: CDR1 MDHEN, CDR2 SYDVKM. The V and J ends lost 5 bases and 2 bases respectively, with 4 bases between them. The CDR3 length is 13 residues. The CDR3 loop reads CASSRTYNSPLHF. The CDR3 DNA reads as TGTGCCAGCAGTCGTACCTATAATTCACCCCTCCACTTT.

Many counts were recorded for this clonotype. This chain links TRBV2 with TRBJ1-1; no definite D call. Germline V CDR1 and CDR2: SNHLY, FYNNEI. This CDR3 contains 13 residues. V was pared by 5 bases and J by 5 bases, with 12 bases between. The CDR3 nucleotides read TGTGCCAGCAGTTTCGAGGGTGGTACTGAAGCTTTCTTT. As protein: CASSFEGGTEAFF. Supplemented by reference TRBV2 and TRBJ1-1, the full variable domain reads EPEVTQTPSHQVTQMGQEVILRCVPISNHLYFYWYRQILGQKVEFLVSFYNNEISEKSEIFDDQFSVERPDGSNFTLKIRSTKLEDSAMYFCASSFEGGTEAFFGQGTRLTVV.

This clonotype has ten or more counts. V and J are TRBV5-1 and TRBJ2-3; no definite D call. CDR1 is SGHRS and CDR2 is YFSETQ in the germline V gene. V lost 5 bases to trimming and J lost 0 bases, with 10 bases between them. The CDR3 is made up of 14 amino acids. The CDR3: CASRNSQSTDTQYF. CDR3 in DNA: TGCGCCAGCAGGAATTCACAAAGCACAGATACGCAGTATTTT.

This rearrangement joins TRBV7-9 to TRBJ1-4, with D uncertain. This CDR3 spans 14 amino acids. V was trimmed by 2 bases and J by 8 bases, leaving 12 bases between them. Germline lookup yields CDR1 SEHNR and CDR2 FQNEAQ (reference sequence). CDR3 coding DNA: TGTGCCAGCAGCTTATACCGGGATGGGGAAAAACTGTTTTTT. Its protein product is CASSLYRDGEKLFF.

This clonotype was recorded many times. The chain links TRBV6-1 to TRBJ2-1, with 7 bases aligning to TRBD1. Germline trimming cut 6 bases from V and 0 bases from J; bases unmatched to any gene: 5. The CDR3 runs to 15 residues. CDR1 and CDR2 (germline): MNHNS, SASEGT. The CDR3 nucleotides read TGTGCCAGCAGCGAGGGACAGCCCTCCTACAATGAGCAGTTCTTC. It codes for CASSEGQPSYNEQFF.

This clonotype was recorded at least ten times. This chain uses TRBV29-1 with TRBJ2-5, with a possible D match to TRBD2 (5 bases). CDR3 length: 11 residues. Trimming removed 4 bases from V and 12 bases from J, with 15 bases in between. In germline, CDR1 is SQVTM, CDR2 ANQGSEA. The CDR3 bases are TGCAGCGTTGCGGGCCTCGAGGGAAAGTACTTC. This encodes CSVAGLEGKYF.

This clonotype was recorded at least ten times. Here the CDR3 DNA reads TGTGCCAGCAGACTCCAGGGTGGAGTTCAGCCCCAGCATTTT. It encodes CASRLQGGVQPQHF. The chain is built from TRBV28 and TRBJ1-5; a possible D gene is TRBD1 (5 bases). Germline V gives CDR1 MDHEN, CDR2 SYDVKM. CDR3 length: 14 residues. Trimming cost V 6 bases and J 6 bases, with 15 bases left between them.

This clonotype has at least ten counts. The chain employs TRBV7-9 and TRBJ2-2, with 7 bases matching TRBD2. This CDR3 spans 14 amino acids. Per the germline V gene, CDR1 is SEHNR and CDR2 is FQNEAQ (reference sequence). With 6 bases clipped from V and 1 base from J, the junction kept 2 bases outside the gene matches. CDR3 sequence: CASRREGNTGELFF. The CDR3 coding sequence is TGTGCCAGCAGGAGGGAGGGGAACACCGGGGAGCTGTTTTTT.

For this clonotype: This sequence may be a read error, since a much larger clone differs from it by one base. CDR3 amino acids: CAISQDSGRGSGQETQYF. The CDR3 coding sequence is TGTGCCATCAGCCAAGATTCGGGTCGGGGAAGTGGCCAAGAGACCCAGTACTTC. The genes are TRBV3-1 and TRBJ2-5, with D possibly matching TRBD2 (5 bases). Germline assignment: CDR1 LGHDT and CDR2 YNNKEL (reference sequence). CDR3 length: 18 residues.

This clonotype was observed at least ten times. J is TRBJ2-5 and V is TRBV20-1, with 10 bases lining up with TRBD2. CDR1 DFQATT and CDR2 SNEGSKA come from the germline V gene (reference sequence). This CDR3 has 14 amino acids. Trimming at V came to 1 base and at J to 5 bases, leaving 4 bases not matched to a gene. CDR3 sequence: CSARASGSWETQYF. CDR3 coding DNA: TGCAGTGCTAGAGCTAGCGGGAGTTGGGAGACCCAGTACTTC.

This clonotype has ten or more counts. V is TRBV2 and J is TRBJ2-1; D gene uncertain. CDR1 SNHLY and CDR2 FYNNEI come from the germline V gene. Trimming cost V 6 bases and J 4 bases, with 7 bases left between them. This CDR3 has 12 residues. The CDR3 loop reads CASSAVYNEQFF. The CDR3 nucleotides read TGTGCCAGCAGCGCCGTTTACAATGAGCAGTTCTTC.

This rearrangement joins TRBV19 to TRBJ2-7; D might be TRBD2 (6 bases). The V gene's germline CDR1 is LNHDA and CDR2 SQIVND (reference sequence). Between the trimmed V and J ends, which lost 6 bases and 0 bases, there was a span of 15 bases. The CDR3 runs 15 residues. The CDR3 loop reads CASSVGLPSSYEQYF. The CDR3 region has the DNA TGTGCCAGTAGCGTGGGACTCCCGAGCTCCTACGAGCAGTACTTC.

Ten or more counts support this clonotype. The chain combines TRBV20-1 with TRBJ2-3, with D possibly TRBD1 on 6 matching bases. CDR1 and CDR2 from the germline V gene are DFQATT and SNEGSKA (reference sequence). The CDR3 runs to 15 residues. V was clipped by 0 bases and J by 6 bases, with 16 bases between them. The CDR3 is CSARDQVQGTDTQYF. The CDR3 DNA follows: TGCAGTGCTAGAGATCAAGTGCAGGGGACGGATACGCAGTATTTT.

V gene TRBV7-2 combines with J gene TRBJ2-7, with D hard to call. Germline V CDR1 and CDR2: SGHTA, FQGNSA. V lost 1 base to trimming and J lost 0 bases, with 13 bases between them. There are 16 residues in the CDR3. CDR3 amino acids: CASSLVGERSSYEQYF. In DNA, the CDR3 is TGTGCCAGCAGCTTAGTCGGCGAGAGGAGCTCCTACGAGCAGTACTTC.

This clonotype was seen more than once but under ten times. The genes are TRBV5-1 and TRBJ2-2; 7 bases fit TRBD1. Germline CDR1 reads SGHRS; CDR2 reads YFSETQ. The junction had 6 bases not matched to a gene; V was cut back by 4 bases and J by 3 bases. The CDR3 is 15 residues long. The CDR3 DNA reads TGCGCCAGCAGCCCGGGACAGTCGGACACCGGGGAGCTGTTTTTT. Its protein product is CASSPGQSDTGELFF.

A few counts support this clonotype. This chain links TRBV18 with TRBJ1-4; D is unclear. Germline V lookup: CDR1 KGHSH, CDR2 LQKENI. V was cut by 4 bases and J by 5 bases, with 8 bases left in between. The CDR3 totals 13 residues. In nucleotides, the CDR3 is TGTGCCAGCTCACTCGACATCAATGAAAAACTGTTTTTT. It yields the protein CASSLDINEKLFF.

There are a few counts of this clonotype. This sequence joins TRBV5-1 and TRBJ2-4, with 7 bases fitting TRBD1. After removal of 3 bases from V and 1 base from J, the junction contained 10 bases not matched to a gene. Germline V gives CDR1 SGHRS, CDR2 YFSETQ. CDR3 size: 17 residues. The CDR3 region has the DNA TGCGCCAGCAGCTATCAAACAGGGGAAACGGCCAAAAACATTCAGTACTTC. Translated: CASSYQTGETAKNIQYF.